Described below is a single TCR beta chain sequence and its context. Germline CDR1 and CDR2: SGHRS and YFSETQ. V was clipped by 0 bases and J by 4 bases, with 10 bases between them. CDR3 length equals 14 residues. This entry comes from a study of control samples from healthy donors and cancer patients. Generated by immunoSEQ multiplex PCR, the TCRdb table keeps only in-frame clones and is missing some. The sample yields about 150,000 clones, roughly 93% seen once. The sequencing sample was made of blood. The receptor was isolated from a young man in good health. The chain uses TRBV5-1 and TRBJ1-1, with D unclear. The DNA for the CDR3 is TGCGCCAGCAGCTTGGTTGGGGAGTTCACTGAAGCTTTCTTT. This gives the protein CASSLVGEFTEAFF.